Below are 6 T cell receptor beta chains sequenced from a single sample in a study of cytomegalovirus exposure and HLA in healthy donors. Use of 60 Vbeta and 13 Jbeta primers characterized the PCR. The assay was immunoSEQ multiplex PCR, and TCRdb's table has in-frame clones only and misses some. Among about 200,000 clones, around 75% were seen once, and the ten largest hold approximately 0.39%. The sequencing input was PBMCs. These receptors were taken from a male donor in good health and CMV-seropositive.

The gene calls are TRBV11-2 and TRBJ1-5, with a tentative D call TRBD1 (5 bases). Looked up from germline, CDR1 is SGHAT and CDR2 is FQNNGV. The CDR3 sequence is 15 residues long. Deletions cut 0 bases from V and 7 bases from J, with 13 bases between. This CDR3 reads CASSLEGGDGQPQHF. The CDR3 DNA sequence: TGTGCCAGCAGCTTAGAGGGGGGGGACGGGCAGCCCCAGCATTTT.

The gene calls are TRBV27 and TRBJ1-4, with a weak D call TRBD1 (6 bases). Trimming cost V 6 bases and J 10 bases, with 15 bases left between them. CDR3 length: 13 residues. Looked up from germline, CDR1 is MNHEY and CDR2 is SMNVEV (reference sequence). CDR3 in DNA: TGTGCCAGCAGCCTGAACAGGGTACGAAAACTGTTTTTT. Translated: CASSLNRVRKLFF.

This clone has a handful of counts. This chain uses TRBV6-1 with TRBJ1-1; 9 nucleotides agree with TRBD1. Germline loops: CDR1 MNHNS, CDR2 SASEGT. CDR3 length: 13 residues. The V gene end was trimmed by 4 bases and the J gene end by 4 bases; junction bases not matched to a gene: 1. The CDR3 DNA sequence: TGTGCCAGCAGTGTGGACAGGGGCACTGAAGCTTTCTTT. This codes for CASSVDRGTEAFF.

A few counts support this clone. The chain joins TRBV7-2 to TRBJ1-3, with unresolved D. V was trimmed by 5 bases and J by 8 bases, leaving 16 bases between them. The CDR3 loop spans 14 amino acids. CDR1 and CDR2 from the germline V gene are SGHTA and FQGNSA. The CDR3 spells CASSTHRTGYTIYF. The DNA of the CDR3 is TGTGCCAGCAGCACTCACCGGACGGGATACACCATATATTTT. The complete variable domain, with remaining parts taken from reference TRBV7-2 and TRBJ1-3, reads GAGVSQSPSNKVTEKGKDVELRCDPISGHTALYWYRQSLGQGLEFLIYFQGNSAPDKSGLPSDRFSAERTGGSVSTLTIQRTQQEDSAVYLCASSTHRTGYTIYFGEGSWLTVV.

The chain is built from TRBV5-5 and TRBJ1-1; 12 nucleotides line up with TRBD1. V trimming: 5 bases; J trimming: 3 bases; junction bases outside the gene matches: 11. The CDR3 totals 17 residues. CDR1 and CDR2 (germline): SGHKS, YYEKEE (reference sequence). This chain's CDR3 is CASSLVPGQGADTEAFF. The CDR3 region has the DNA TGTGCCAGCAGTTTAGTCCCGGGACAGGGGGCAGACACTGAAGCTTTCTTT.

The chain uses TRBV29-1 and TRBJ1-1, with 7 bases fitting TRBD1. This CDR3 contains 13 residues. V trimming: 8 bases; J trimming: 0 bases; junction bases outside the gene matches: 6. CDR1 and CDR2 (germline): SQVTM, ANQGSEA. The CDR3 sequence: CSTRQGMNTEAFF. Written as DNA, the CDR3 is TGCAGCACCAGACAGGGCATGAACACTGAAGCTTTCTTT.